This T cell receptor beta chain was obtained from a study of blood T cell repertoires in COVID-19. Study details: Sites across the United States, Italy and Spain contributed samples from acute and convalescent COVID-19.

In the original processing: Researchers report that nucleated cell counts were estimated from reference gene primer amplification. Produced via immunoSEQ multiplex PCR; TCRdb's table is partial and in-frame only. The V and J calls and clone size are taken from that table; D and trimming were inferred from the DNA. The table shows approximately 97,000 clones, with more than 80% occurring only once. V was clipped by 1 base and J by 0 bases, with 10 bases between them. The germline V gene encodes CDR1 SGHAT and CDR2 FQNNGV. The CDR3 sequence is 16 residues long. The sequenced material came from peripheral blood. The clonotype was recovered from a human donor in a cohort sampled during active COVID-19. V usage is TRBV11-2 and J usage is TRBJ1-3; no clear D. CDR3 nucleotide sequence: TGTGCCAGCAGCTTAGCCGACCCGGGCTCTGGAAACACCATATATTTT. As protein: CASSLADPGSGNTIYF.